This TCR beta chain appears in the sequencing data of a study of blood T cell repertoires in COVID-19. Profiling relied on immunoSEQ multiplex PCR, and the TCRdb table lists in-frame clones only, not all of them. Among about 73,000 clones listed, 80% to 85% were seen once. V lost 3 bases and J lost 6, with 17 bases in between. Germline V CDR1 and CDR2: DFQATT, SNEGSKA (reference sequence). CDR3 length equals 15 residues. This sequence was found in a woman aged 55-69 years with acute or convalescent COVID-19. V usage is TRBV20-1 and J usage is TRBJ2-2; possible D gene TRBD2, 5 bases. Input material: peripheral blood. CDR3 residues: CSASPPRGIAGELFF. CDR3 in DNA: TGCAGTGCTAGTCCCCCAAGAGGGATCGCCGGGGAGCTGTTTTTT.